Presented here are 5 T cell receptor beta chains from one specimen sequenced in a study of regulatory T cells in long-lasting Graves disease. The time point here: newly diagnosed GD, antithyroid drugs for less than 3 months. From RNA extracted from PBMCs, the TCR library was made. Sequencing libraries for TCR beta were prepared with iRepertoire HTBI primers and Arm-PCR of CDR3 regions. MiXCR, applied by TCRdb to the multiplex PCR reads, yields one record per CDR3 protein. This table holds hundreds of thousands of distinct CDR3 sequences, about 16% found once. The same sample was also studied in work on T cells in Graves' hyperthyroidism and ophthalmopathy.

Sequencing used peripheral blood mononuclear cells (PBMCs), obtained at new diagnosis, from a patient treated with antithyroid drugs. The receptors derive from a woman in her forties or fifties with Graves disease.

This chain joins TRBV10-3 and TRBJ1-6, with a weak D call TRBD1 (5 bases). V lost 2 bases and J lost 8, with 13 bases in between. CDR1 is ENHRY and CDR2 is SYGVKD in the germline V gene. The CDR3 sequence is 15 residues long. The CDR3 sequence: CAISEEPGPHSPLHF. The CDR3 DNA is TGTGCCATCAGTGAGGAGCCAGGGCCTCATTCACCCCTCCACTTT.

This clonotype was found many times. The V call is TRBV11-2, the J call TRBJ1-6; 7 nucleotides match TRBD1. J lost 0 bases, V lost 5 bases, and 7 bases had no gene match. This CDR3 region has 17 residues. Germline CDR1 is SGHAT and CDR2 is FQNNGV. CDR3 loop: CASSPRQGSSYNSPLHF. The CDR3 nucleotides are TGTGCCAGCAGCCCCCGACAGGGAAGCTCCTATAATTCACCCCTCCACTTT.

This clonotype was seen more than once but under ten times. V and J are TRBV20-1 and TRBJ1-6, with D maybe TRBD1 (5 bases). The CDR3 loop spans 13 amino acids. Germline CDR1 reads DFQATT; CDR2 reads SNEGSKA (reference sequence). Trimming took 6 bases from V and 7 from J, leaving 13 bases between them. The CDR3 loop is CSATPGTNSPLHF. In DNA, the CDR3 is TGCAGTGCCACTCCAGGGACCAATTCACCCCTCCACTTT.

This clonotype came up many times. The CDR3 protein is CASSLTHEQFF. CDR3 in DNA: TGTGCCAGCAGCTTAACCCATGAGCAGTTCTTC. The genes are TRBV11-3 and TRBJ2-1; D ambiguous. This CDR3 has 11 amino acids. Germline lookup yields CDR1 SGHNT and CDR2 YENEEA. The V and J ends lost 2 bases and 8 bases respectively, with 4 bases between them.

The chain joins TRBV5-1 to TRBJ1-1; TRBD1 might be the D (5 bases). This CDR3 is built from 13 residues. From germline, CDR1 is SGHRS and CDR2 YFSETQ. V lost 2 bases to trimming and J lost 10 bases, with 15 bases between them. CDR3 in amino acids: CASSFGGNEGAFF. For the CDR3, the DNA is TGCGCCAGCAGCTTCGGGGGGAACGAGGGAGCTTTCTTT.